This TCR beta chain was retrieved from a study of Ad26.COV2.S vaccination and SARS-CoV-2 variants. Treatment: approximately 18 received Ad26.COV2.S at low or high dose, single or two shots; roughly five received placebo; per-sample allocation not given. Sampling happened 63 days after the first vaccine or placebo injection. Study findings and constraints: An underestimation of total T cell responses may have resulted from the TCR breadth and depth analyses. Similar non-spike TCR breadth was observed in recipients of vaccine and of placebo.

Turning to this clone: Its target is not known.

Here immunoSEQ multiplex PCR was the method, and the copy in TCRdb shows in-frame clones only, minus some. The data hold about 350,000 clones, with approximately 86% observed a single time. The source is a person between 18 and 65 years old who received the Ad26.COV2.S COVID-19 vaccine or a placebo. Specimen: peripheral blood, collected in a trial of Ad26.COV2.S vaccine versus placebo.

The CDR3 loop is CASSQDYGGRGNEQFF. CDR3 coding DNA: TGTGCCAGCAGCCAAGACTATGGTGGGAGGGGGAATGAGCAGTTCTTC. The chain combines TRBV4-2 with TRBJ2-1; D might be TRBD2 (7 bases). V was trimmed by 0 bases and J by 7 bases, leaving 16 bases between them. The CDR3 spans 16 residues. Germline lookup yields CDR1 LGHNA and CDR2 YNFKEQ.